The 25 T cell receptor beta chains below were found in one sample sequenced in a study of OX40 agonist ivuxolimab in advanced cancers. Clones were sequenced by immunoSEQ multiplex PCR, and TCRdb holds only the in-frame ones, with some missing. The sample shows 20,000 to 25,000 clones, 77% of them seen only once. Source: CD4+ or CD8+ T cells sorted from blood, taken in a trial of the OX40 agonist ivuxolimab. The source of these receptors is an adult with an advanced solid tumor such as melanoma, head and neck, liver or kidney cancer.

J is TRBJ2-7 and V is TRBV28; D is ambiguous. CDR1 is MDHEN, CDR2 SYDVKM, per germline. V was trimmed by 2 bases and J by 5 bases, leaving 7 bases between them. CDR3 length: 12 residues. The CDR3 spells CASSLEGNEQYF. Written as DNA, the CDR3 is TGTGCCAGCAGTTTAGAAGGGAACGAGCAGTACTTC.

The chain couples TRBV2 to TRBJ2-2, with D hard to call. Trimming took off 4 bases at V and 6 bases at J, with 6 bases between the two ends. This CDR3 is built from 12 residues. The germline gives CDR1 SNHLY, CDR2 FYNNEI. Here the CDR3 reads CASSAGAGELFF. The DNA for the CDR3 is TGTGCCAGCAGTGCAGGTGCCGGGGAGCTGTTTTTT.

The chain carries TRBV27 and TRBJ1-2; 7 nucleotides line up with TRBD1. The germline V gene encodes CDR1 MNHEY and CDR2 SMNVEV (reference sequence). The J segment lost 7 bases and the V segment lost 9 bases, leaving 11 bases of the junction unmatched. This CDR3 is built from 13 residues. CDR3 sequence reads: CASTGEGGSGYTF. The CDR3 DNA reads as TGTGCCAGTACAGGGGAAGGTGGCTCTGGCTACACCTTC.

The chain joins TRBV5-6 to TRBJ2-4; TRBD1 is a possible D gene (5 bases). The CDR3 sequence is 16 residues long. Trimming shortened V by 4 bases and J by 0 bases, and 14 bases separated the two germline ends. CDR1 SGHDT and CDR2 YYEEEE come from the germline V gene. CDR3 residues: CASSPGTGIAKNIQYF. The CDR3 DNA is TGTGCCAGCAGCCCGGGTACAGGAATAGCCAAAAACATTCAGTACTTC.

This clone was seen only a few times. CDR3 in DNA: TGTGCCAGTAGTATCCCGACAGGGTATGGGGAGACCCAGTACTTC. This encodes CASSIPTGYGETQYF. The V call is TRBV19, the J call TRBJ2-5, with 7 bases fitting TRBD1. The CDR3 totals 15 residues. Germline-derived CDR1 and CDR2 are LNHDA and SQIVND (reference sequence). The ends lost 3 bases at V and 5 bases at J; junction bases unmatched: 9.

The CDR3 sequence is CASSEDWYRVNYGYTF. CDR3 bases: TGTGCCAGCAGTGAAGACTGGTACAGGGTTAACTATGGCTACACCTTC. This chain links TRBV6-1 with TRBJ1-2; a possible D gene is TRBD1 (6 bases). The CDR3 extends over 16 amino acids. Germline V gene lookup returns CDR1 MNHNS and CDR2 SASEGT. Trimming removed 1 base from V and 1 base from J, with 13 bases in between.

This clone was observed a handful of times. The chain combines TRBV28 with TRBJ1-3; tentative D call: TRBD1 (6 bases). Looked up from germline, CDR1 is MDHEN and CDR2 is SYDVKM. V shed 10 bases and J shed 0 bases, with 13 bases lying between them. CDR3 length: 14 residues. The chain's CDR3 is CATRWTDSGNTIYF. DNA of the CDR3: TGTGCCACCAGATGGACAGACTCTGGAAACACCATATATTTT.

This clone is a singleton in its sample. The gene calls are TRBV27 and TRBJ2-1; weak D call: TRBD2 (5 bases). The germline CDR1 and CDR2 sequences are MNHEY and SMNVEV (reference sequence). The CDR3 runs to 14 residues. Trimming stripped 6 bases from V and 9 bases from J, with 18 bases between. Here the CDR3 DNA reads TGTGCCAGCAGATTCCTCCTACCGGGAACTGAGCAGTTCTTC. Amino acids: CASRFLLPGTEQFF.

The rearrangement uses TRBV6-1 and TRBJ2-7, with TRBD1 as a possible D gene (6 bases). Trimming left V 6 bases short and J 4 bases short, with 16 bases between. This CDR3 has 14 amino acids. Germline CDR1 reads MNHNS; CDR2 reads SASEGT. This chain's CDR3 is CASSREGTSYEQYF. The CDR3 DNA follows: TGTGCCAGCAGCCGCGAGGGGACATCGTACGAGCAGTACTTC.

Regarding this clone: This specimen includes other DNA sequences encoding the same CDR3. The gene calls are TRBV9 and TRBJ1-1, with a possible D match to TRBD1 (5 bases). Per the germline V gene, CDR1 is SGDLS and CDR2 is YYNGEE. The CDR3 loop spans 14 amino acids. V gave up 0 bases and J gave up 5 bases, with 11 bases separating them. CDR3 amino acids: CASSVVGAGTEAFF. The DNA for the CDR3 is TGTGCCAGCAGCGTAGTAGGGGCAGGGACTGAAGCTTTCTTT.

This rearrangement joins TRBV5-6 to TRBJ1-1; D possibly corresponds to TRBD1 (6 bases). The germline gives CDR1 SGHDT, CDR2 YYEEEE. The germline V and J ends were trimmed by 3 bases and 1 base, with 7 bases remaining between them. The CDR3 has 13 residues. The CDR3 nucleotides read TGTGCCAGCAGCTGGACAGCGAACACTGAAGCTTTCTTT. Translation gives CASSWTANTEAFF.

The chain recombines TRBV7-3 with TRBJ2-2, with D perhaps TRBD1 or TRBD2 (5 bases each). Germline V lookup: CDR1 SGHTA, CDR2 FQGTGA. The ends were cut back, 5 bases at V and 4 bases at J, with 11 bases in the middle. CDR3 length equals 14 residues. In DNA, the CDR3 is TGTGCCAGCAGCACCAGGGACCCCACCGGGGAGCTGTTTTTT. It encodes CASSTRDPTGELFF. Full variable domain (outside the CDR3, taken from reference TRBV7-3 and TRBJ2-2): GAGVSQTPSNKVTEKGKYVELRCDPISGHTALYWYRQSLGQGPEFLIYFQGTGAADDSGLPNDRFFAVRPEGSVSTLKIQRTERGDSAVYLCASSTRDPTGELFFGEGSRLTVL.

V gene TRBV23-1 combines with J gene TRBJ2-1, with 11 nucleotides matching TRBD2. TRBV23-1 qualifies as an ORF whose function is uncertain. The junction had 4 bases not matched to a gene; V was cut back by 0 bases and J by 3 bases. The CDR3 has 17 residues. CDR3 sequence: CASSQSLAGGHYNEQFF. CDR3 sequence (DNA): TGCGCCAGCAGTCAATCGTTAGCGGGGGGGCACTACAATGAGCAGTTCTTC.

The chain combines TRBV7-9 with TRBJ1-2; D is perhaps TRBD1 (5 bases). The CDR3 has 14 residues. V was clipped by 3 bases and J by 2 bases, with 10 bases between them. Germline CDR1 is SEHNR and CDR2 is FQNEAQ (reference sequence). CDR3 amino acids: CASSFPGLNYGYTF. The CDR3 region has the DNA TGTGCCAGCAGCTTTCCAGGGCTAAACTATGGCTACACCTTC.

The chain joins TRBV30 to TRBJ1-4, with TRBD1 identical over 9 bases. The CDR3 runs 15 residues. Per germline, CDR1 GTSNPN and CDR2 SVGIG (reference sequence). The V and J ends lost 2 bases and 8 bases, in that order; junction bases with no gene match: 9. CDR3 sequence: CAWSSIGQGHEKLFF. The CDR3 region has the DNA TGTGCCTGGAGTTCAATCGGACAGGGGCACGAAAAACTGTTTTTT.

The V call is TRBV6-1, the J call TRBJ2-5; TRBD2 matches 8 bases. Germline V CDR1 and CDR2: MNHNS, SASEGT. There are 15 residues in the CDR3. With V trimmed by 6 bases and J by 3 bases, 9 bases remained unmatched. The CDR3 sequence is CASSQRGYGEETQYF. The CDR3 nucleotides read TGTGCCAGCAGCCAGCGGGGGTACGGAGAAGAGACCCAGTACTTC.

The chain employs TRBV5-1 and TRBJ2-7; 7 bases match TRBD2. Unmatched junction bases numbered 8, after V lost 2 bases and J lost 0 bases. This CDR3 region has 16 residues. CDR1 SGHRS and CDR2 YFSETQ come from the germline V gene. The CDR3 bases are TGCGCCAGCAGCTTCCGCGGGCGGGGGTTCTCCTACGAGCAGTACTTC. It is translated as CASSFRGRGFSYEQYF.

This clone was counted once. The V and J genes are TRBV6-6 and TRBJ1-5; a weak D match, TRBD1 (6 bases). V lost 7 bases and J lost 9, with 13 bases in between. The CDR3 length is 12 residues. Germline V lookup: CDR1 MNHNY, CDR2 SVGAGI (reference sequence). This CDR3 is CASTTGAGPQHF. The CDR3 region has the DNA TGTGCCAGCACCACGGGGGCCGGGCCCCAGCATTTT.

This clone was recorded a few times. The chain uses TRBV4-1 and TRBJ2-2, with 8 bases lining up with TRBD2. The V and J ends lost 2 bases and 5 bases, in that order; junction bases with no gene match: 7. Looked up from germline, CDR1 is MGHRA and CDR2 is YSYEKL. CDR3 size: 16 residues. CDR3 residues: CASSQQSGGATGELFF. For the CDR3, the DNA is TGCGCCAGCAGCCAACAAAGCGGGGGAGCTACCGGGGAGCTGTTTTTT.

The chain couples TRBV2 to TRBJ2-1, with TRBD2 identical over 8 bases. V shed 7 bases and J 1 base; nucleotides not matched to a gene: 6. This CDR3 comprises 15 residues. Germline lookup yields CDR1 SNHLY and CDR2 FYNNEI. CDR3 sequence (DNA): TGTGCCAGCAACGGGGGGGCGTTGTCCTACAATGAGCAGTTCTTC. Its translation is CASNGGALSYNEQFF.

The chain employs TRBV19 and TRBJ2-7, with TRBD1 matching 9 bases. This CDR3 is built from 15 residues. The V and J ends lost 1 base and 3 bases, in that order; junction bases with no gene match: 4. Germline CDR1 and CDR2: LNHDA and SQIVND (reference sequence). This CDR3 is CASSIGDRAYYEQYF. Here the CDR3 DNA reads TGTGCCAGTAGTATAGGGGACAGGGCCTACTACGAGCAGTACTTC.

The chain has TRBV7-2 and TRBJ2-7; the match to TRBD1 covers 7 bases. Germline lookup yields CDR1 SGHTA and CDR2 FQGNSA. The V gene end was trimmed by 8 bases and the J gene end by 2 bases; junction bases not matched to a gene: 6. The CDR3 length is 13 residues. As DNA, the CDR3 is TGTGCCAGCCAACTTGGACAGGCCTACGAGCAGTACTTC. It is translated as CASQLGQAYEQYF.

The gene calls are TRBV10-3 and TRBJ2-1; either TRBD1 or TRBD2 may fit D (5 bases each). The CDR3 has 11 amino acids. CDR1 and CDR2 from the germline V gene are ENHRY and SYGVKD. The germline V and J ends were trimmed by 5 bases and 9 bases, with 8 bases remaining between them. In DNA, the CDR3 is TGTGCCATCAGTCAGGGACCTGAGCAGTTCTTC. Translated, it gives CAISQGPEQFF.

The chain is built from TRBV4-2 and TRBJ1-4; D ambiguous. This CDR3 has 15 amino acids. Trimming removed 0 bases from V and 8 bases from J, with 13 bases in between. The germline V gene encodes CDR1 LGHNA and CDR2 YNFKEQ. The CDR3 bases are TGTGCCAGCAGCCAAGAGGGTGGCCGTGTGGAAAAACTGTTTTTT. This encodes CASSQEGGRVEKLFF.

The chain recombines TRBV19 with TRBJ2-3; 7 positions agree with TRBD1. The CDR3 contains 15 residues. Germline V lookup: CDR1 LNHDA, CDR2 SQIVND (reference sequence). Unmatched junction bases numbered 7, after V lost 5 bases and J lost 2 bases. Written as DNA, the CDR3 is TGTGCCAGTAGTGGTGCAGGGGGTTACACAGATACGCAGTATTTT. It translates to CASSGAGGYTDTQYF.